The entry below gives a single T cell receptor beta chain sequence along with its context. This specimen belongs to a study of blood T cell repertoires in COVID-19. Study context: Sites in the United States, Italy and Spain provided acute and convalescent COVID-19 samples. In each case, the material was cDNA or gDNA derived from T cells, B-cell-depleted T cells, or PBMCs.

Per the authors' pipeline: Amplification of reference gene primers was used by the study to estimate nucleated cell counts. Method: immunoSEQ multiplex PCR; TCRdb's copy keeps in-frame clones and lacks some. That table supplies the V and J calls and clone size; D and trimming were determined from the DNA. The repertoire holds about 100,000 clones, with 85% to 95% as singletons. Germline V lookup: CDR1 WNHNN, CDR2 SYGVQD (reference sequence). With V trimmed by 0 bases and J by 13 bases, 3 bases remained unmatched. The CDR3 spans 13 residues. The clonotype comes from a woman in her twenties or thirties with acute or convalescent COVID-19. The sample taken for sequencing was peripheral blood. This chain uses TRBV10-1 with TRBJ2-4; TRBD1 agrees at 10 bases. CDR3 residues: CASSESRDRGQYF. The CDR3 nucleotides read TGCGCCAGCAGTGAGTCGAGGGACAGGGGACAGTACTTC.